This T cell receptor (beta chain) comes out of a study of blood T cell repertoires in COVID-19. Across the whole study: Some COVID-19 samples were acute and others convalescent; all came from the United States, Italy and Spain.

The ends lost 5 bases at V and 8 bases at J; junction bases unmatched: 10. This CDR3 has 15 residues. Germline V gene lookup returns CDR1 SGHTA and CDR2 FQGTGA. Produced via immunoSEQ multiplex PCR; TCRdb's table is partial and in-frame only. Among over 200,000 clones, roughly 91% were seen once, and the ten largest hold roughly 10%. The sequence was obtained from a man between 40 and 49 years old who had recovered from COVID-19. V and J are TRBV7-3 and TRBJ2-3; TRBD2 agrees at 10 bases. What was sequenced was PBMCs or T cells enriched from blood (not recorded which). Here the CDR3 reads CASSPSGRAEGTQYF. For the CDR3, the DNA is TGTGCCAGCAGCCCGAGCGGGAGGGCCGAGGGTACGCAGTATTTT.